What follows describes a single T cell receptor beta chain. What it binds is not known. Sequencing used immunoSEQ multiplex PCR; TCRdb keeps in-frame clones, though not all of them. The table shows 60,000 to 70,000 clones, with approximately 86% occurring only once. The data originate from a study of OX40 agonist ivuxolimab in advanced cancers. The wider study: Patients received the agonistic anti-OX40 (CD134) antibody ivuxolimab. Points from the study as a whole: Normalized T-cell clonal expansion was also low in a subset of nonresponders. Expanded clones belonging to CD8+ T cells outnumbered, on average, those of CD4+. Blood T cells, both CD4+ and CD8+, expanded clonally by week 6 at 0.1 to 3.0 mg/kg.

The V end lost 1 base, the J end lost 6 bases, and 7 bases lay between the germline ends. There are 12 residues in the CDR3. The germline V gene has CDR1 SGHTA and CDR2 FQGNSA. This chain joins TRBV7-2 and TRBJ2-7; D gene uncertain. Sequencing was performed on CD4+ or CD8+ T cells sorted from blood, taken in a trial of the OX40 agonist ivuxolimab. The TCR comes from an adult with an advanced solid tumor such as melanoma, head and neck, liver or kidney cancer. DNA of the CDR3: TGTGCCAGCAGCTTAGTATCCGCCGAGCAGTACTTC. Protein sequence: CASSLVSAEQYF.